This T cell receptor beta chain was captured by sequencing in a study of T cells in Graves' hyperthyroidism and ophthalmopathy. Germline V gene lookup returns CDR1 ENHRY and CDR2 SYGVKD. CDR3 size: 15 residues. V was pared by 10 bases and J by 3 bases, with 19 bases between. Amplification targeted TCR beta CDR3 regions from RNA transcripts. During a first-round RT-PCR of the TCR CDR3, the HTBI primer set was used. TCRdb re-called the multiplex PCR reads with MiXCR, one entry per CDR3 protein. The data hold about 840,000 distinct CDR3 sequences, with 35% to 40% observed a single time. The rearrangement joins TRBV10-3 to TRBJ1-5, with a weak D call TRBD1 (6 bases). The TCR originated in a man between 18 and 35 years old with Graves' hyperthyroidism. The material sequenced was blood. The CDR3 region has the DNA TGTGCCAGCAGCAAACCCGGACAGTCCAATCAGCCCCAGCATTTT. Its protein is CASSKPGQSNQPQHF.